This T cell receptor beta chain originates from a study of T cell responses to AZD1222 COVID-19 vaccine. Method: immunoSEQ multiplex PCR; TCRdb's copy keeps in-frame clones and lacks some. The sample has 80,000 or so clones; 85% to 90% are singletons. The CDR3 runs 14 residues. V dropped 6 bases and J dropped 4 bases, with 10 bases sitting between them. CDR1 is MDHEN, CDR2 SYDVKM, per germline. The source was peripheral blood, collected on day 0 of AZD1222 vaccination. The gene calls are TRBV28 and TRBJ1-6; no reliable D call. This receptor was obtained from an adult in good health. CDR3 DNA: TGTGCCAGCAGGGCCTCATTATATAATTCACCCCTCCACTTT. Protein sequence: CASRASLYNSPLHF.